This TCR beta chain derives from a study of T-cell reconstitution after alpha-beta-depleted transplantation in children. It was with unique molecular identifiers that the TCRbeta library was prepared. TCRdb independently ran MiXCR on the PCR reads; one entry per CDR3 protein. The sample includes approximately 590,000 distinct CDR3 sequences, about 10% of them seen just once. This clonotype has a count of ten or more. One junction end disagrees with the germline gene, perhaps due to a read error. This CDR3 has 15 amino acids. CDR1 DFQATT and CDR2 SNEGSKA come from the germline V gene (reference sequence).

The sequence came from a human donor who donated a stem cell graft to a child with acute myeloid leukemia. Specimen: PBMCs from the stem cell graft donor, collected from the stem cell graft. This chain links TRBV20-1 with TRBJ2-1, with 8 bases lining up with TRBD2. The CDR3 protein is CSARGSGSSYNEQFF. The CDR3 nucleotides are TGCAGTGCCAGAGGGAGCGGGAGCTCCTACAATGAGCAGTTCTTC.